The present T cell receptor (beta chain) was sequenced within a study of CD8 T cells in Susac syndrome. CD8+ and CD4+ blood T cells underwent TCR beta sequencing. The multiple sclerosis controls comprised treatment-naive patients whose relapsing-remitting disease was stable or active. TEMRA cells were FACS-enriched, while CD8+ and CD4+ T cells were negatively isolated. Random-hexamer reverse transcription was applied to 0.5 to 1 ug RNA. Across 54 Vbeta and 13 Jbeta, TCR beta CDR3 was amplified with immunoSEQ multiplex PCR. Each CDR3 protein is one row after TCRdb ran MiXCR on the immunoSEQ multiplex PCR reads. In the table there are more than 200,000 distinct CDR3 sequences, just over 90% of which are singletons. This CDR3 comprises 14 residues. Germline values: CDR1 SGHRS, CDR2 YFSETQ. The V end was cut by 3 bases, the J end by 2 bases, with 11 bases between.

The source material was CD4+ T cells from PBMCs. This chain links TRBV5-1 with TRBJ1-2, with D maybe TRBD1 (5 bases). The clonotype originates from a human donor with multiple sclerosis. Here the CDR3 reads CASSSGTVNYGYTF. The CDR3 DNA follows: TGCGCCAGCAGCTCCGGGACGGTAAACTATGGCTACACCTTC.